The sequence of this T cell receptor (beta chain) was determined in a study of blood T cell repertoires in COVID-19. As for the study in general: PBMCs, B-cell-depleted T cells, or T cells were the source of the cDNA or gDNA that made up the material.

From germline, CDR1 is SGHTA and CDR2 FQGTGA. The CDR3 spans 13 residues. V lost 1 base and J 3 bases, leaving 6 bases between the germline ends. In the original processing: It was from reference gene primer amplification that nucleated cell counts were estimated. Here immunoSEQ multiplex PCR was the method, and the copy in TCRdb shows in-frame clones only, minus some. V, J and clone size reflect that table, while D and trimming were determined from the DNA. The sample holds 390,000 or so clones, 80% to 90% seen once. Sequenced material: PBMCs or T cells enriched from blood (not recorded which). The V gene is TRBV7-3, the J gene TRBJ1-1; D gene uncertain. This receptor was taken from a man between 18 and 35 years old who had recovered from COVID-19. In nucleotides, the CDR3 is TGTGCCAGCAGCTTAAACTCCGACACTGAAGCTTTCTTT. It is translated as CASSLNSDTEAFF.